This entry lists 26 T cell receptor beta chains sequenced from one sample in a study of control samples from healthy donors and cancer patients. Only in-frame clones appear in the TCRdb table, and some are missing; sequencing was by immunoSEQ multiplex PCR. This table holds 140,000 or so clones, about 95% found once. The sequenced material came from PBMCs. Receptors originate from a man aged 55 to 70 with colorectal cancer.

The rearrangement uses TRBV2 and TRBJ1-2; D call uncertain. CDR3 size: 10 residues. Trimming removed 7 bases at V and 4 bases at J, with 4 bases between. Germline CDR1 and CDR2: SNHLY and FYNNEI. The CDR3 nucleotides read TGTGCCAGCATTAGCTATGGCTACACCTTC. Protein: CASISYGYTF. Using reference TRBV2 and TRBJ1-2 for the parts outside the CDR3, the full variable domain is EPEVTQTPSHQVTQMGQEVILRCVPISNHLYFYWYRQILGQKVEFLVSFYNNEISEKSEIFDDQFSVERPDGSNFTLKIRSTKLEDSAMYFCASISYGYTFGSGTRLTVV.

The rearrangement uses TRBV5-1 and TRBJ2-3; 8 nucleotides line up with TRBD2. This CDR3 comprises 15 residues. Germline assignment: CDR1 SGHRS and CDR2 YFSETQ. With 4 bases clipped from V and 6 bases from J, the junction kept 10 bases outside the gene matches. Written as DNA, the CDR3 is TGCGCCAGCAGCCCGGGGGGACTAGGGGCGGATACGCAGTATTTT. This encodes CASSPGGLGADTQYF.

The chain is built from TRBV28 and TRBJ1-3; TRBD1 might be the D (5 bases). There are 16 residues in the CDR3. Per the germline V gene, CDR1 is MDHEN and CDR2 is SYDVKM. Trimming took 3 bases from V and 3 from J, leaving 15 bases between them. The chain's CDR3 is CASSLGGGAGGNTIYF. For the CDR3, the DNA is TGTGCCAGCAGTTTGGGGGGGGGTGCAGGTGGAAACACCATATATTTT.

This chain links TRBV3-1 (or the pseudogene TRBV3-2) with TRBJ2-3, with 10 bases that match TRBD2. The CDR3 length is 18 residues. The V gene's germline CDR1 is LGHDT and CDR2 YNNKEL (reference sequence). After removal of 4 bases from V and 5 bases from J, the junction contained 15 bases not matched to a gene. This CDR3 is CASSPHPSLAGGRDTQYF. In DNA form, the CDR3 reads TGTGCCAGCAGCCCGCACCCCAGCTTAGCGGGGGGTAGAGATACGCAGTATTTT.

About this clone itself: The same CDR3 is also encoded by other DNA sequences in this sample. V is TRBV5-1 and J is TRBJ1-2; the match to TRBD1 covers 10 bases. V was pared by 0 bases and J by 8 bases, with 7 bases of the junction left unmatched. CDR1 is SGHRS and CDR2 is YFSETQ in the germline V gene. The CDR3 totals 15 residues. DNA of the CDR3: TGCGCCAGCAGCTTGGAAGGACAGGGGGTTCGGGGCTACACCTTC. Residues: CASSLEGQGVRGYTF.

The chain employs TRBV27 and TRBJ2-3; weak D call: TRBD1 (6 bases). Trimming pared 2 bases from V and 2 bases from J, leaving 14 bases between. The CDR3 is 16 amino acids. The germline V gene encodes CDR1 MNHEY and CDR2 SMNVEV (reference sequence). The CDR3: CASSLQVPGVTDTQYF. The CDR3 DNA reads TGTGCCAGCAGTTTACAGGTCCCAGGGGTCACAGATACGCAGTATTTT.

The chain recombines TRBV10-3 with TRBJ1-2; the match to TRBD1 covers 8 bases. Germline V gives CDR1 ENHRY, CDR2 SYGVKD. Germline trimming cut 10 bases from V and 1 base from J; bases unmatched to any gene: 5. The CDR3 length is 13 residues. In DNA form, the CDR3 reads TGTGCCACAAGGACAGGGAGTAACTATGGCTACACCTTC. This gives the protein CATRTGSNYGYTF.

V and J are TRBV3-1 (or the pseudogene TRBV3-2) and TRBJ2-7; D assignment may be TRBD1 or TRBD2 (5 bases each). The V gene's germline CDR1 is LGHDT and CDR2 YNNKEL (reference sequence). The CDR3 runs to 15 residues. Trimming cost V 4 bases and J 6 bases, with 19 bases left between them. The CDR3 DNA reads as TGTGCCAGCAGCCGCCCCGGGACGAGGGCCTCCGAGCAGTACTTC. Translated: CASSRPGTRASEQYF.

This chain connects TRBV11-2 to TRBJ1-3; 9 positions agree with TRBD1. Germline V gene data show CDR1 as SGHAT and CDR2 as FQNNGV. Trimming removed 6 bases from V and 3 bases from J; junction bases left unmatched: 9. CDR3 size: 16 residues. The CDR3 DNA reads as TGTGCCAGCAGTCCCTTGGACAGGGGCAGTGGAAACACCATATATTTT. Its translation: CASSPLDRGSGNTIYF.

The chain links TRBV27 to TRBJ1-5, with 8 bases that match TRBD1. The V gene's germline CDR1 is MNHEY and CDR2 SMNVEV (reference sequence). The ends lost 4 bases at V and 2 bases at J; junction bases unmatched: 1. The CDR3 contains 14 residues. The CDR3 DNA reads TGTGCCAGCAGTTCACAGGGGGGCAATCAGCCCCAGCATTTT. Protein: CASSSQGGNQPQHF.

Concerning this clone itself: Other DNA variants within this sample encode the same CDR3. This chain uses TRBV12-3 or TRBV12-4 with TRBJ1-5; D gene ambiguous. The V and J ends lost 3 bases and 4 bases respectively, with 4 bases between them. The CDR3 is 12 amino acids. CDR3 nucleotide sequence: TGTGCCAGCAGTTTTGGGAATCAGCCCCAGCATTTT. Translated, it gives CASSFGNQPQHF.

Concerning this clone: Within the sample, other DNA sequences also encode this same CDR3. The rearrangement joins TRBV5-1 to TRBJ1-6; 9 bases map to TRBD1. This CDR3 contains 15 residues. Germline loops: CDR1 SGHRS, CDR2 YFSETQ. V gave up 2 bases and J gave up 6 bases; unmatched junction bases: 3. CDR3 DNA sequence: TGCGCCAGCAGCTTAGCGGGACAGGGTAATTCACCCCTCCACTTT. This codes for CASSLAGQGNSPLHF. The variable domain in full, with the rest retrieved from reference TRBV5-1 and TRBJ1-6, is KAGVTQTPRYLIKTRGQQVTLSCSPISGHRSVSWYQQTPGQGLQFLFEYFSETQRNKGNFPGRFSGRQFSNSRSEMNVSTLELGDSALYLCASSLAGQGNSPLHFGNGTRLTVT.

The chain has TRBV19 and TRBJ2-1; D is ambiguous. Germline CDR1 and CDR2: LNHDA and SQIVND (reference sequence). This CDR3 spans 13 amino acids. Trimming left V 5 bases short and J 10 bases short, with 15 bases between. CDR3 DNA sequence: TGTGCCAGTAGTTTCGGTAGGGAAGGCGAGCAGTTCTTC. Translation: CASSFGREGEQFF. Full variable domain (outside the CDR3, taken from reference TRBV19 and TRBJ2-1): DGGITQSPKYLFRKEGQNVTLSCEQNLNHDAMYWYRQDPGQGLRLIYYSQIVNDFQKGDIAEGYSVSREKKESFPLTVTSAQKNPTAFYLCASSFGREGEQFFGPGTRLTVL.

This chain links TRBV4-1 with TRBJ2-5; D may correspond to TRBD1 or TRBD2 (6 bases each). Trimming stripped 0 bases from V and 5 bases from J, with 19 bases between. The CDR3 loop spans 17 amino acids. Germline loops: CDR1 MGHRA, CDR2 YSYEKL. CDR3: CASSQDTRGVIDETQYF. As DNA, the CDR3 is TGCGCCAGCAGCCAAGATACGAGGGGGGTTATTGATGAGACCCAGTACTTC.

The gene calls are TRBV24-1 and TRBJ1-2; 7 nucleotides align to TRBD1. The V segment lost 8 bases and the J segment 2 bases; nucleotides outside the gene matches: 4. The CDR3 length is 13 residues. In germline, CDR1 is KGHDR, CDR2 SFDVKD. The CDR3 reads CATKRQGNYGYTF. CDR3 nucleotide sequence: TGTGCCACCAAAAGACAGGGCAACTATGGCTACACCTTC.

This chain connects TRBV29-1 to TRBJ1-2, with a tentative D call TRBD1 (6 bases). This CDR3 region has 13 residues. Trimming pared 7 bases from V and 4 bases from J, leaving 16 bases between. Germline values: CDR1 SQVTM, CDR2 ANQGSEA. Here the CDR3 DNA reads TGCAGCGCTGGGGGAGGGGGAAGCTATGGCTACACCTTC. Encoded protein: CSAGGGGSYGYTF.

The chain is built from TRBV7-2 and TRBJ2-3, with 9 nucleotides matching TRBD2. The V gene end was trimmed by 0 bases and the J gene end by 5 bases; junction bases not matched to a gene: 6. Looked up from germline, CDR1 is SGHTA and CDR2 is FQGNSA. This CDR3 contains 16 residues. This CDR3 is CASSLAGISGGDTQYF. The CDR3 nucleotides read TGTGCCAGCAGCTTAGCGGGAATTAGCGGGGGAGATACGCAGTATTTT.

This chain connects TRBV25-1 to TRBJ2-3; D uncertain. Trimming removed 1 base from V and 0 bases from J, with 2 bases in between. The germline CDR1 and CDR2 sequences are MGHDK and SYGVNS. This CDR3 comprises 13 residues. CDR3 in DNA: TGTGCCAGCAGTGAATTCAGCACAGATACGCAGTATTTT. Translation gives CASSEFSTDTQYF.

V gene TRBV29-1 combines with J gene TRBJ1-4, with TRBD1 as a possible D gene (6 bases). In germline, CDR1 is SQVTM, CDR2 ANQGSEA. V dropped 2 bases and J dropped 3 bases, with 10 bases sitting between them. CDR3 length equals 14 residues. CDR3 residues: CSVESRGSNEKLFF. The CDR3 DNA is TGCAGCGTTGAATCGAGGGGGTCTAATGAAAAACTGTTTTTT. Full variable domain (remainder filled in from reference TRBV29-1 and TRBJ1-4): SAVISQKPSRDICQRGTSLTIQCQVDSQVTMMFWYRQQPGQSLTLIATANQGSEATYESGFVIDKFPISRPNLTFSTLTVSNMSPEDSSIYLCSVESRGSNEKLFFGSGTQLSVL.

This clone was detected once. The V call is TRBV19, the J call TRBJ1-6; D perhaps matches TRBD1 (5 bases). CDR3 length: 15 amino acids. Trimming removed 6 bases from V and 3 bases from J, with 12 bases in between. Germline V gives CDR1 LNHDA, CDR2 SQIVND (reference sequence). CDR3 region: CASRPGTVYNSPLHF. The DNA for the CDR3 is TGTGCCAGTAGGCCCGGGACGGTCTATAATTCACCCCTCCACTTT.

This chain uses TRBV6-5 with TRBJ2-2; D possibly corresponds to TRBD2 (6 bases). The CDR3 loop spans 14 amino acids. Trimming left V 6 bases short and J 3 bases short, with 11 bases between. Germline CDR1 reads MNHEY; CDR2 reads SVGAGI. The CDR3 here is CASSPGSYTGELFF. As DNA, the CDR3 is TGTGCCAGCAGCCCCGGGAGCTACACCGGGGAGCTGTTTTTT.

The chain combines TRBV28 with TRBJ1-6; TRBD1 matches at 9 bases. Germline assignment: CDR1 MDHEN and CDR2 SYDVKM. V gave up 3 bases and J gave up 7 bases; unmatched junction bases: 16. This CDR3 region has 19 residues. The CDR3 DNA reads TGTGCCAGCAGTTTGCCTGATGGACAGGGGAGAACTAAGAATTCACCCCTCCACTTT. Its protein is CASSLPDGQGRTKNSPLHF.

This rearrangement joins TRBV13 to TRBJ2-3; perhaps TRBD1 as D (6 bases). In germline, CDR1 is PRHDT, CDR2 FYEKMQ (reference sequence). V lost 6 bases and J 6 bases, leaving 16 bases between the germline ends. The CDR3 consists of 14 residues. CDR3 in amino acids: CASSLRQAVDTQYF. The CDR3, as DNA: TGTGCCAGCAGTCTACGACAGGCTGTGGATACGCAGTATTTT.

The chain uses TRBV20-1 and TRBJ1-3, with D unresolved. Germline V gives CDR1 DFQATT, CDR2 SNEGSKA (reference sequence). The CDR3 is 11 residues long. The V and J ends lost 6 bases and 9 bases respectively, with 12 bases between them. The DNA of the CDR3 is TGCAGTGCCGTCAGAGGGTTCACCATATATTTT. It encodes CSAVRGFTIYF.

This rearrangement joins TRBV7-2 to TRBJ1-1, with D possibly TRBD1 on 5 matching bases. V was trimmed by 5 bases and J by 2 bases, leaving 18 bases between them. The CDR3 sequence is 16 residues long. Germline assignment: CDR1 SGHTA and CDR2 FQGNSA. The CDR3 here is CASSPRGNRRNTEAFF. The CDR3 region has the DNA TGTGCCAGCAGCCCAAGAGGAAACAGGCGCAACACTGAAGCTTTCTTT.

This clone was detected once. This chain connects TRBV11-2 to TRBJ2-7; tentative D call: TRBD1 (6 bases). Trimming took 1 base from V and 4 from J, leaving 17 bases between them. Germline lookup yields CDR1 SGHAT and CDR2 FQNNGV. This CDR3 is built from 16 residues. CDR3 nucleotide sequence: TGTGCCAGCAGCTTAGGGCGTGTGGGACATGGGTACGAGCAGTACTTC. It encodes CASSLGRVGHGYEQYF.